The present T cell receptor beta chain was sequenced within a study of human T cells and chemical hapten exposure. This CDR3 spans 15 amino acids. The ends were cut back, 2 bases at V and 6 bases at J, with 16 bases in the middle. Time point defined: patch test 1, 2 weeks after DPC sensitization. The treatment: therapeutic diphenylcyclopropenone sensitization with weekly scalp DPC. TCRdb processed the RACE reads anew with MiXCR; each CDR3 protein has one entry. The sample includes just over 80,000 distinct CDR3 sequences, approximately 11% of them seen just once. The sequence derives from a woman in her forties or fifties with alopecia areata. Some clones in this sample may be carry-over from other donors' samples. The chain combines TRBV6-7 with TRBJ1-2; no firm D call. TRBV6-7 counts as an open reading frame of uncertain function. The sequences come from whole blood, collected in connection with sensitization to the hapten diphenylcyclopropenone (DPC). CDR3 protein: CASSYRQVTKDGYTF. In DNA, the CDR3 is TGTGCCAGCAGTTACCGGCAGGTTACGAAGGATGGCTACACCTTC.